Presented here are 24 T cell receptor beta chains from one specimen sequenced in a study of regulatory and conventional T cells in RAG deficiency. This table comes from immunoSEQ multiplex PCR, and its TCRdb copy is limited to in-frame clones, with some not included. The profile shows tens of thousands of clones, about nine tenths of them singletons. These sequences were also reported in another study, on regulatory T cells. As that study records: The PCR used 52 TRBV and 13 TRBJ primers.

Sequencing input: CD8+ T cells sorted from blood. The receptors here all came from a human donor in good health.

V is TRBV5-1 and J is TRBJ2-1; unclear D gene. The germline V and J ends were trimmed by 2 bases and 0 bases, with 6 bases remaining between them. Looked up from germline, CDR1 is SGHRS and CDR2 is YFSETQ. The CDR3 length is 14 residues. The DNA of the CDR3 is TGCGCCAGCAGCTTAACGAGCTCCTACAATGAGCAGTTCTTC. It codes for CASSLTSSYNEQFF.

This clone was counted a single time. The CDR3 loop is CASRPLGTSHYNEQFF. In nucleotides, the CDR3 is TGTGCCAGCAGGCCGCTTGGGACATCTCATTACAATGAGCAGTTCTTC. The chain combines TRBV7-2 with TRBJ2-1; tentative D call: TRBD1 (6 bases). The V end lost 6 bases, the J end lost 4 bases, and 19 bases lay between the germline ends. This CDR3 is built from 16 residues. From germline, CDR1 is SGHTA and CDR2 FQGNSA.

The chain couples TRBV19 to TRBJ1-1; no definite D call. The CDR3 has 11 residues. Trimming took 5 bases from V and 2 from J, leaving 3 bases between them. Germline V gene data show CDR1 as LNHDA and CDR2 as SQIVND (reference sequence). The CDR3 nucleotides are TGTGCCAGTAGTGTCAACACTGAAGCTTTCTTT. This sequence encodes CASSVNTEAFF.

The gene calls are TRBV28 and TRBJ1-4; D is possibly TRBD1 (6 bases). Germline loops: CDR1 MDHEN, CDR2 SYDVKM. The CDR3 extends over 14 amino acids. V lost 2 bases, J lost 6 bases, and 10 bases lay in between. The CDR3 DNA reads as TGTGCCAGCAGTTTAGGGGGGCGGCATGAAAAACTGTTTTTT. Translating it yields CASSLGGRHEKLFF.

V usage is TRBV7-8 and J usage is TRBJ2-3; the D is unclear. The CDR3 covers 14 residues. V gave up 5 bases and J gave up 5 bases, with 14 bases separating them. CDR1 and CDR2 from the germline V gene are SGHVS and FQNEAQ. The CDR3 spells CASSPSRVEDTQYF. For the CDR3, the DNA is TGTGCCAGCAGCCCATCCCGGGTAGAAGATACGCAGTATTTT. Full variable domain (rest looked up from reference TRBV7-8 and TRBJ2-3): GAGVSQSPRYKVAKRGQDVALRCDPISGHVSLFWYQQALGQGPEFLTYFQNEAQLDKSGLPSDRFFAERPEGSVSTLKIQRTQQEDSAVYLCASSPSRVEDTQYFGPGTRLTVL.

The count of this clone is one. The V call is TRBV13, the J call TRBJ1-4; maybe TRBD1 (6 bases). V was pared by 5 bases and J by 3 bases, with 13 bases between. CDR3 length: 15 residues. Per germline, CDR1 PRHDT and CDR2 FYEKMQ (reference sequence). In nucleotides, the CDR3 is TGTGCCAGCAGCCAAACAGGGAGAGCTAATGAAAAACTGTTTTTT. Amino acids: CASSQTGRANEKLFF.

V usage is TRBV28 and J usage is TRBJ1-5; the match to TRBD1 covers 8 bases. J lost 6 bases, V lost 6 bases, and 13 bases had no gene match. CDR3 length: 16 amino acids. Germline CDR1 reads MDHEN; CDR2 reads SYDVKM. The CDR3 bases are TGTGCCAGCAGCACCTCAGGGGGCGGTATGATTCAGCCCCAGCATTTT. This gives the protein CASSTSGGGMIQPQHF.

As regards this clone: The same CDR3 also results from other DNA sequences found in this sample. The V gene is TRBV7-8, the J gene TRBJ2-7, with D uncertain. Germline V gene sequence: CDR1 SGHVS, CDR2 FQNEAQ. The CDR3 is 12 residues long. Trimming shortened V by 4 bases and J by 1 base, and 5 bases separated the two germline ends. The CDR3 DNA sequence: TGTGCCAGCAGCTCTTCGTCCTACGAGCAGTACTTC. This codes for CASSSSSYEQYF.

J is TRBJ1-4 and V is TRBV6-1, with D possibly TRBD1 on 6 matching bases. Germline lookup yields CDR1 MNHNS and CDR2 SASEGT. CDR3 size: 15 residues. Between the trimmed V and J ends, which lost 5 bases and 8 bases, there was a span of 18 bases. The CDR3 nucleotides read TGTGCCAGCAGTTCCGCAGGGGACGGGGGGGAAAAACTGTTTTTT. The encoded protein is CASSSAGDGGEKLFF.

This chain joins TRBV19 and TRBJ2-4, with D uncertain. Between the trimmed V and J ends, which lost 2 bases and 0 bases, there was a span of 8 bases. The germline V gene encodes CDR1 LNHDA and CDR2 SQIVND (reference sequence). This CDR3 spans 15 amino acids. The CDR3 nucleotides are TGTGCCAGTAGTATACGAACAGTAGCCAAAAACATTCAGTACTTC. Its protein is CASSIRTVAKNIQYF.

This chain uses TRBV6-1 with TRBJ2-7; D gene ambiguous. Per germline, CDR1 MNHNS and CDR2 SASEGT. CDR3 length equals 11 residues. V lost 0 bases and J 6 bases, leaving 3 bases between the germline ends. CDR3 bases: TGTGCCAGCAGTGAAGCGTCCGAGCAGTACTTC. Translating gives CASSEASEQYF.

As to this clone: The same CDR3 can be traced to other DNA sequences in this sample. The rearrangement uses TRBV27 and TRBJ2-1; 7 bases are shared with TRBD2. CDR1 and CDR2 from the germline V gene are MNHEY and SMNVEV (reference sequence). CDR3 length equals 15 residues. After removal of 2 bases from V and 5 bases from J, the junction contained 6 bases not matched to a gene. CDR3 residues: CASSLASGNHNEQFF. In DNA form, the CDR3 reads TGTGCCAGCAGTTTAGCCAGCGGGAATCACAATGAGCAGTTCTTC.

This chain uses TRBV28 with TRBJ2-1; 15 bases map to TRBD2. Losses at the gene ends were 7 bases for V and 8 bases for J; bases not matched to a gene: 3. The length of the CDR3 is 14 residues. The germline V gene encodes CDR1 MDHEN and CDR2 SYDVKM. The CDR3 DNA reads TGTGCCAGCAAAGGGACTAGCGGGAGGTATGAGCAGTTCTTC. Its translation: CASKGTSGRYEQFF.

The V and J genes are TRBV7-3 and TRBJ2-7; D possibly corresponds to TRBD1 (5 bases). The CDR3 covers 15 residues. Germline CDR1 and CDR2: SGHTA and FQGTGA. The V and J ends lost 1 base and 8 bases respectively, with 18 bases between them. CDR3 loop: CASSLKGQGAVKQYF. The CDR3, as DNA: TGTGCCAGCAGCTTAAAGGGGCAGGGTGCCGTGAAGCAGTACTTC.

V gene TRBV7-9 combines with J gene TRBJ1-1; possible D gene TRBD1, 6 bases. Germline V gene data show CDR1 as SEHNR and CDR2 as FQNEAQ (reference sequence). Trimming removed 7 bases from V and 4 bases from J, with 16 bases in between. The CDR3 runs 14 residues. The CDR3 DNA reads TGTGCCAGCACCTTGCAGGGGATGAGCACTGAAGCTTTCTTT. Its protein is CASTLQGMSTEAFF.

The chain couples TRBV4-2 to TRBJ1-6; tentative D call: TRBD1 (5 bases). The V and J ends lost 3 bases and 1 base respectively, with 13 bases between them. Germline V gene lookup returns CDR1 LGHNA and CDR2 YNFKEQ. There are 17 residues in the CDR3. CDR3 DNA sequence: TGTGCCAGCAGCCAGAGCGTAGGGGCGTCCTATAATTCACCCCTCCACTTT. Translation gives CASSQSVGASYNSPLHF.

V gene TRBV19 combines with J gene TRBJ2-1; D perhaps matches TRBD2 (6 bases). The germline V gene has CDR1 LNHDA and CDR2 SQIVND (reference sequence). Deletions cut 6 bases from V and 0 bases from J, with 12 bases between. The CDR3 has 15 amino acids. The CDR3 here is CASRRGVSSYNEQFF. Here the CDR3 DNA reads TGTGCCAGTAGGCGGGGCGTTAGCTCCTACAATGAGCAGTTCTTC.

The rearrangement uses TRBV10-2 and TRBJ1-1, with TRBD1 matching 10 bases. The junction had 9 bases not matched to a gene; V was cut back by 7 bases and J by 10 bases. The CDR3 sequence is 13 residues long. In germline, CDR1 is WSHSY, CDR2 SAAADI. Here the CDR3 DNA reads TGCGCCAGCATCGATGACAGGGGGCTTGGAGCTTTCTTT. This translates into CASIDDRGLGAFF.

The V and J genes are TRBV18 and TRBJ2-6; TRBD2 aligns across 7 bases. This CDR3 region has 16 residues. Per the germline V gene, CDR1 is KGHSH and CDR2 is LQKENI. The junction had 5 bases not matched to a gene; V was cut back by 6 bases and J by 0 bases. Written as DNA, the CDR3 is TGTGCCAGCTCCCCGACGGGGGGCTCTGGGGCCAACGTCCTGACTTTC. Its protein is CASSPTGGSGANVLTF.

The chain uses TRBV9 and TRBJ1-1; 7 bases fit TRBD1. CDR1 SGDLS and CDR2 YYNGEE come from the germline V gene. This CDR3 contains 13 residues. V was clipped by 0 bases and J by 4 bases; unmatched bases: 0. The CDR3 region has the DNA TGTGCCAGCAGCGTAGGACAGGGCACTGAAGCTTTCTTT. Translating gives CASSVGQGTEAFF.

This chain joins TRBV7-2 and TRBJ1-6, with D uncertain. V was clipped by 5 bases and J by 4 bases, with 24 bases between them. CDR3 length equals 19 residues. Germline V CDR1 and CDR2: SGHTA, FQGNSA. The CDR3, as DNA: TGTGCCAGCAGCCTGCCATTAGTTCGTTTCAGCAGTTATAATTCACCCCTCCACTTT. This sequence encodes CASSLPLVRFSSYNSPLHF. Full variable domain (remainder filled in from reference TRBV7-2 and TRBJ1-6): GAGVSQSPSNKVTEKGKDVELRCDPISGHTALYWYRQSLGQGLEFLIYFQGNSAPDKSGLPSDRFSAERTGGSVSTLTIQRTQQEDSAVYLCASSLPLVRFSSYNSPLHFGNGTRLTVT.

This clone occurred a few times. The gene calls are TRBV7-3 and TRBJ2-1, with 12 bases aligning to TRBD2. Germline lookup yields CDR1 SGHTA and CDR2 FQGTGA. The CDR3 runs 14 residues. V lost 5 bases and J lost 5; bases outside the gene matches: 1. The CDR3 DNA sequence: TGTGCCAGCAGCCCTAGCGGGGGGGACAATGAGCAGTTCTTC. Translated, it gives CASSPSGGDNEQFF.

The chain recombines TRBV5-1 with TRBJ1-1, with D perhaps TRBD1 (6 bases). Trimming took 1 base from V and 1 from J, leaving 14 bases between them. Per germline, CDR1 SGHRS and CDR2 YFSETQ. The CDR3 extends over 16 amino acids. CDR3 residues: CASSLPIGTRNTEAFF. CDR3 DNA: TGCGCCAGCAGCTTGCCCATCGGGACAAGGAACACTGAAGCTTTCTTT.

V usage is TRBV6-5 and J usage is TRBJ1-1; TRBD1 matches 7 bases. From germline, CDR1 is MNHEY and CDR2 SVGAGI. There are 14 residues in the CDR3. V dropped 8 bases and J dropped 4; count of bases not matched to a gene: 10. The CDR3 DNA reads TGTGCCAGCGGGGTGACAGGGAAGGGCACTGAAGCTTTCTTT. Amino acids: CASGVTGKGTEAFF.